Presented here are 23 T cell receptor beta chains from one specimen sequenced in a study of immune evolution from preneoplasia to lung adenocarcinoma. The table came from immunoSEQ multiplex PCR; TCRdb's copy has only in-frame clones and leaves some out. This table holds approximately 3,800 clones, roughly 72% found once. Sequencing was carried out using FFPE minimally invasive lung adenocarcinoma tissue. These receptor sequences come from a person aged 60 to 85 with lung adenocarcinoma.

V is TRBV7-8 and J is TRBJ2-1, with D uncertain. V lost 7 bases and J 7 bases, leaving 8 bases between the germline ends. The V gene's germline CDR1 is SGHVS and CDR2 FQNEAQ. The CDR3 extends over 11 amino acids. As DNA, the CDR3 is TGTGCCAGCAAGTCGAGTAATGAGCAGTTCTTC. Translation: CASKSSNEQFF.

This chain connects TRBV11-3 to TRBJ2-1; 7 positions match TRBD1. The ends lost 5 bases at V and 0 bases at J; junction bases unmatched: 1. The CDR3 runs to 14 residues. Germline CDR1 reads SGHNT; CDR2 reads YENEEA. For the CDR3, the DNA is TGTGCCAGCAGCCCAGGGGGCTCCTACAATGAGCAGTTCTTC. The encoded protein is CASSPGGSYNEQFF.

CDR3 protein: CASRGAGGNQPQHF. DNA for the CDR3: TGTGCCAGCAGGGGGGCGGGAGGCAATCAGCCCCAGCATTTT. V is TRBV7-9 and J is TRBJ1-5; D might be TRBD1 (6 bases). Per germline, CDR1 SEHNR and CDR2 FQNEAQ (reference sequence). CDR3 size: 14 residues. Trimming pared 6 bases from V and 2 bases from J, leaving 11 bases between. Complete variable domain (other parts from reference TRBV7-9 and TRBJ1-5): DTGVSQNPRHKITKRGQNVTFRCDPISEHNRLYWYRQTLGQGPEFLTYFQNEAQLEKSRLLSDRFSAERPKGSFSTLEIQRTEQGDSAMYLCASRGAGGNQPQHFGDGTRLSIL.

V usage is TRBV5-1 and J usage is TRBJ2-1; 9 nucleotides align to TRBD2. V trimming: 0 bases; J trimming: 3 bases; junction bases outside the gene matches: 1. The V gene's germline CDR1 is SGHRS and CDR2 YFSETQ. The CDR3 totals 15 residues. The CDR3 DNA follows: TGCGCCAGCAGCTTGGCGACTAGCGGCTACAATGAGCAGTTCTTC. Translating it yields CASSLATSGYNEQFF.

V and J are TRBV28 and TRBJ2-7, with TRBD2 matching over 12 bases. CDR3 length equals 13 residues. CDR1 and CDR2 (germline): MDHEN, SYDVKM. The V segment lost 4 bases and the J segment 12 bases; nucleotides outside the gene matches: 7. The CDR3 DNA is TGTGCCAGCAGTTCGCCGACTAGCGGGAGTGTGTACTTC. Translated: CASSSPTSGSVYF.

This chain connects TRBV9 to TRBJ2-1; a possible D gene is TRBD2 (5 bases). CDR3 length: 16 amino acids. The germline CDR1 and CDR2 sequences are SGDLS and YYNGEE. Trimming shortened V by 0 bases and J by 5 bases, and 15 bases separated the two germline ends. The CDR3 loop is CASSVAGPERHNEQFF. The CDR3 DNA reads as TGTGCCAGCAGCGTAGCTGGACCAGAGCGGCACAATGAGCAGTTCTTC.

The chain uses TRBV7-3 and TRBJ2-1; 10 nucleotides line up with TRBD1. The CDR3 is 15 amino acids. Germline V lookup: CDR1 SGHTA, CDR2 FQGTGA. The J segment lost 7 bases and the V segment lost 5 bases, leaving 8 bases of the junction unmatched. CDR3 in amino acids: CASSPGTGVRNEQFF. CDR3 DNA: TGTGCCAGCAGCCCGGGGACAGGGGTAAGGAATGAGCAGTTCTTC.

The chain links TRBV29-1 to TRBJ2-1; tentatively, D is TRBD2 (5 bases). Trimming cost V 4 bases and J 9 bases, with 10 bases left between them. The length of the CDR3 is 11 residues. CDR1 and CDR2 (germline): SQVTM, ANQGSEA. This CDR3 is CSVGEKGEQFF. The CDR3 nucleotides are TGCAGCGTTGGGGAGAAAGGTGAGCAGTTCTTC.

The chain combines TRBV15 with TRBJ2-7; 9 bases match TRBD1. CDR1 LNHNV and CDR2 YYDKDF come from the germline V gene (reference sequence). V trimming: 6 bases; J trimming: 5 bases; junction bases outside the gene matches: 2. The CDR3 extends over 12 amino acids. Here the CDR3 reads CATRDRGDEQYF. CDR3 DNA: TGTGCCACCAGGGACAGGGGCGACGAGCAGTACTTC.

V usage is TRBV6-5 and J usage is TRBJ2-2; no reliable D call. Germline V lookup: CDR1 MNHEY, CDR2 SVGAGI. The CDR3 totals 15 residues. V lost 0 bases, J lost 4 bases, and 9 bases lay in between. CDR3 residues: CASSYSTAGTGELFF. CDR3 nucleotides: TGTGCCAGCAGTTACTCGACCGCTGGCACCGGGGAGCTGTTTTTT.

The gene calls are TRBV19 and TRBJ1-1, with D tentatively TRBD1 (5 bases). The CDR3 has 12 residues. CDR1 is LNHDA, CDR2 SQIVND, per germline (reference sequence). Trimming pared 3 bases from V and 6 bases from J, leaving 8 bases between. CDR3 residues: CASSMVGAEAFF. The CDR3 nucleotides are TGTGCCAGTAGTATGGTAGGGGCTGAAGCTTTCTTT.

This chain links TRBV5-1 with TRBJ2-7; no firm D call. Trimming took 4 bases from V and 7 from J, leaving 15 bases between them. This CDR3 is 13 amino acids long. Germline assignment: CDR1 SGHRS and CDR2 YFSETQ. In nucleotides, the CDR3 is TGCGCCAGCAGCACGCAATACGGGCGTGAGCAGTACTTC. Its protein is CASSTQYGREQYF.

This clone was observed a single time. CDR3 loop: CATSSPGQGDQETQYF. DNA for the CDR3: TGTGCCACCAGCAGCCCGGGACAGGGGGATCAAGAGACCCAGTACTTC. The rearrangement links TRBV15 to TRBJ2-5; TRBD1 matches at 11 bases. The CDR3 runs to 16 residues. Germline V gene data show CDR1 as LNHNV and CDR2 as YYDKDF (reference sequence). The V and J ends lost 3 bases and 2 bases, in that order; junction bases with no gene match: 5.

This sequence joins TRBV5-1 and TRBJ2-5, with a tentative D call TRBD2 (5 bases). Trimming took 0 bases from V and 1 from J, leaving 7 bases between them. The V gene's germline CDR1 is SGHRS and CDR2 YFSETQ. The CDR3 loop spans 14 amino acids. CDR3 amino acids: CASSLGLAQETQYF. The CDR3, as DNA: TGCGCCAGCAGCTTGGGTCTAGCCCAAGAGACCCAGTACTTC.

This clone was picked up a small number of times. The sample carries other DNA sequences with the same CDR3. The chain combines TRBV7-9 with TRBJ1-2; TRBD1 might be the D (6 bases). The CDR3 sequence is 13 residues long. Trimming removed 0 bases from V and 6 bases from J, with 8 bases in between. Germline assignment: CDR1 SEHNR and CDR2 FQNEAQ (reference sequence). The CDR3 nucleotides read TGTGCCAGCAGCTTAGCTAACAGGGATGGCTACACCTTC. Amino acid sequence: CASSLANRDGYTF.

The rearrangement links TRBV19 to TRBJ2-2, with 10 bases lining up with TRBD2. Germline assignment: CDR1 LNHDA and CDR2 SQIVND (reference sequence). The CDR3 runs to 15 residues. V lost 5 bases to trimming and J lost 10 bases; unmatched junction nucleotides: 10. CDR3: CASSVASGSGEELFF. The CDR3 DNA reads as TGTGCCAGTAGTGTGGCTAGCGGGAGCGGTGAGGAGCTGTTTTTT.

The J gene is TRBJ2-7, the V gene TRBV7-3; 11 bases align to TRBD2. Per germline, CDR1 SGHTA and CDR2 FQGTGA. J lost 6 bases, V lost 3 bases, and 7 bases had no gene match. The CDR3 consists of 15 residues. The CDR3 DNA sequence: TGTGCCAGCAGCTTTTCCGGGACTAGCGGTAGCGAGCAGTACTTC. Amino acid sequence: CASSFSGTSGSEQYF.

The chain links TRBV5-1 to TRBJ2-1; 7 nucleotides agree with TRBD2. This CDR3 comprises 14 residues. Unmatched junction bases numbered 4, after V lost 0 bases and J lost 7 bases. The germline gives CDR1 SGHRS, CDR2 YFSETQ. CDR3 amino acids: CASSLASSGNEQFF. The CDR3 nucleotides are TGCGCCAGCAGCTTGGCGTCTAGCGGAAATGAGCAGTTCTTC. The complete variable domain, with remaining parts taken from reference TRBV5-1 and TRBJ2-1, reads KAGVTQTPRYLIKTRGQQVTLSCSPISGHRSVSWYQQTPGQGLQFLFEYFSETQRNKGNFPGRFSGRQFSNSRSEMNVSTLELGDSALYLCASSLASSGNEQFFGPGTRLTVL.

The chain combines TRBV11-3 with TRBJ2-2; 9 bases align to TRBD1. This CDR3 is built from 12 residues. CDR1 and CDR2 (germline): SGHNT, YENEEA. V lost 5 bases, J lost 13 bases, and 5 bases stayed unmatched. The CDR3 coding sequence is TGTGCCAGCAGCCGACCGGGACAGGGGCTGTTTTTT. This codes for CASSRPGQGLFF. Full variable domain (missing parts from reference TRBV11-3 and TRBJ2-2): EAGVVQSPRYKIIEKKQPVAFWCNPISGHNTLYWYLQNLGQGPELLIRYENEEAVDDSQLPKDRFSAERLKGVDSTLKIQPAELGDSAVYLCASSRPGQGLFFGEGSRLTVL.

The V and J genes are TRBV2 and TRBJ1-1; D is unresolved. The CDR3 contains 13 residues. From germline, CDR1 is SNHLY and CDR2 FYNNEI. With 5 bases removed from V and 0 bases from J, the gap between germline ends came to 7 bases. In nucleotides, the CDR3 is TGTGCCAGCAGTACGGGTCTGAACACTGAAGCTTTCTTT. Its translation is CASSTGLNTEAFF.

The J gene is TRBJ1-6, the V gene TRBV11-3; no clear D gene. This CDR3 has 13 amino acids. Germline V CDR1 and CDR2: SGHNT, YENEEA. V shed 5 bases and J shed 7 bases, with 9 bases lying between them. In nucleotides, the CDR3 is TGTGCCAGCAGCGGGCGGATCAATTCACCCCTCCACTTT. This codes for CASSGRINSPLHF. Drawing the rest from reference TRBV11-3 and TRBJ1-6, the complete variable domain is EAGVVQSPRYKIIEKKQPVAFWCNPISGHNTLYWYLQNLGQGPELLIRYENEEAVDDSQLPKDRFSAERLKGVDSTLKIQPAELGDSAVYLCASSGRINSPLHFGNGTRLTVT.

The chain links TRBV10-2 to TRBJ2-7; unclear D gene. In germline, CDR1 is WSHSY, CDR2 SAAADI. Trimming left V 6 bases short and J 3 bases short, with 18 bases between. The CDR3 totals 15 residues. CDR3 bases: TGCGCCAGCAGCCGGGCTGGATCCCCCCTCTACGAGCAGTACTTC. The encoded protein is CASSRAGSPLYEQYF.

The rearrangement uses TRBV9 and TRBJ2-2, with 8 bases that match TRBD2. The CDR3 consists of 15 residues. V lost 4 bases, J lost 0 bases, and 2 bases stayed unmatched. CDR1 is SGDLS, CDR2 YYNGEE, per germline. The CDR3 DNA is TGTGCCAGCAGCAGTAGCGGGACGAACACCGGGGAGCTGTTTTTT. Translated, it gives CASSSSGTNTGELFF.